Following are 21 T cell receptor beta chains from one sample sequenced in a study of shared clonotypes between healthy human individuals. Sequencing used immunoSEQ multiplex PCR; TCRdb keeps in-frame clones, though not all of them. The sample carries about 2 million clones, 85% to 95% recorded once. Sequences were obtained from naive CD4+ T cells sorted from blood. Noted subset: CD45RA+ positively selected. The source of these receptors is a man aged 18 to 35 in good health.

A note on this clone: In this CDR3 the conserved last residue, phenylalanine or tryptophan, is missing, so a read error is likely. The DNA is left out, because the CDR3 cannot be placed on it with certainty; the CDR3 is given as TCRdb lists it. The CDR3 here is CASSPRYNGGG. The chain joins TRBV4-3 to TRBJ1-2. The CDR3 is 11 amino acids long, termini counted. The germline CDR1 and CDR2 sequences are LGHNA and YSLEER.

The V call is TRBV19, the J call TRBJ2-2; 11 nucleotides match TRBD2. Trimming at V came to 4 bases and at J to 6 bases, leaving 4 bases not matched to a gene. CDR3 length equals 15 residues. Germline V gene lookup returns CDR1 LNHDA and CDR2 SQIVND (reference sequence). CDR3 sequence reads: CASSTLAGAPGELFF. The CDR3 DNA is TGTGCCAGTAGTACACTAGCGGGAGCTCCCGGGGAGCTGTTTTTT.

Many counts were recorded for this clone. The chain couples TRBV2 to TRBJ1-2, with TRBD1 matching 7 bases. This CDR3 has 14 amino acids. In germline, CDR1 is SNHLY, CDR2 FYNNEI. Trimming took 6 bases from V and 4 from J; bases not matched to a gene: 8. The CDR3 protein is CASRPGQTFYGYTF. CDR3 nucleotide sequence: TGTGCCAGCAGACCGGGACAGACCTTCTATGGCTACACCTTC. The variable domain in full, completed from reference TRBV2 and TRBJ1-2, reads EPEVTQTPSHQVTQMGQEVILRCVPISNHLYFYWYRQILGQKVEFLVSFYNNEISEKSEIFDDQFSVERPDGSNFTLKIRSTKLEDSAMYFCASRPGQTFYGYTFGSGTRLTVV.

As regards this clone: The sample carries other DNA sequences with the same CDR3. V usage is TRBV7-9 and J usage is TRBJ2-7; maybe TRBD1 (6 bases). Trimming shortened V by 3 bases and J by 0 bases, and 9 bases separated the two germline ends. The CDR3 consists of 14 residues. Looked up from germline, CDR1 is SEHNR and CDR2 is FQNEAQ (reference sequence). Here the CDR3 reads CASSFGQSSYEQYF. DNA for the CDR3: TGTGCCAGCAGCTTCGGACAGTCCTCCTACGAGCAGTACTTC.

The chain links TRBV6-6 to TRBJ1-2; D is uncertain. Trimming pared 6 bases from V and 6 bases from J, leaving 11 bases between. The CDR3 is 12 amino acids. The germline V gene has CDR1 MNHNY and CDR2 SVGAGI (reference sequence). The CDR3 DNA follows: TGTGCCAGCAGCCGCGGTAGGGATGGCTACACCTTC. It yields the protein CASSRGRDGYTF.

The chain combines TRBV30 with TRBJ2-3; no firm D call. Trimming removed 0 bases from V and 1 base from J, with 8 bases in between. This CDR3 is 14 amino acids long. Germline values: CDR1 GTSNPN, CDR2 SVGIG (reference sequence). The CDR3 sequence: CAWSVRARTDTQYF. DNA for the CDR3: TGTGCCTGGAGTGTACGCGCTCGCACAGATACGCAGTATTTT.

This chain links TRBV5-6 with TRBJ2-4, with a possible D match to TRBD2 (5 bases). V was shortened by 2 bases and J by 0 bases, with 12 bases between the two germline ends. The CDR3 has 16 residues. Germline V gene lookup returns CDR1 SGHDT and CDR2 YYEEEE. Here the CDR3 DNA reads TGTGCCAGCAGCTTACGAGGGCTCCTAGCCAAAAACATTCAGTACTTC. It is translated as CASSLRGLLAKNIQYF.

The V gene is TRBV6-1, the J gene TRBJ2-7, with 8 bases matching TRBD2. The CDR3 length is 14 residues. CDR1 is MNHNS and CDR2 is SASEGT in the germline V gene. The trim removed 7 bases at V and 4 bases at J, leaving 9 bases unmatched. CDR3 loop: CASMVGGGQYEQYF. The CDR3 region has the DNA TGTGCCAGCATGGTCGGGGGGGGCCAGTACGAGCAGTACTTC.

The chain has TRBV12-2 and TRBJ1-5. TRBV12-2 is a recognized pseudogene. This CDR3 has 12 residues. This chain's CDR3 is CATPGISQPQHF. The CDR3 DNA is TGTGCAACCCCTGGGATTTCTCAGCCCCAGCATTTT.

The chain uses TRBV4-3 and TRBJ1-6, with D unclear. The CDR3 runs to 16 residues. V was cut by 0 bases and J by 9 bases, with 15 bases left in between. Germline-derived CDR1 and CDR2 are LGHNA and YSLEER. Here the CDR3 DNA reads TGCGCCAGCAGCCAAGATTCGGTAACCCGAGCTTCACCCCTCCACTTT. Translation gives CASSQDSVTRASPLHF.

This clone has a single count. Here the CDR3 reads CASSVAGTPYEQYF. The DNA for the CDR3 is TGTGCCAGCAGCGTAGCCGGGACACCCTACGAGCAGTACTTC. J is TRBJ2-7 and V is TRBV9; a possible D gene is TRBD1 (6 bases). V was clipped by 0 bases and J by 2 bases, with 9 bases between them. The CDR3 sequence is 14 residues long. Germline-derived CDR1 and CDR2 are SGDLS and YYNGEE.

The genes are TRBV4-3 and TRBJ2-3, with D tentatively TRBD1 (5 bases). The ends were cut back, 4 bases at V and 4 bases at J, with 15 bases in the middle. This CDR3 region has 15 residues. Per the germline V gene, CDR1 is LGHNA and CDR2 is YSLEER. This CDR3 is CASSPAGKGADTQYF. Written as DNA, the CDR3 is TGCGCCAGCAGCCCGGCAGGGAAGGGCGCAGATACGCAGTATTTT.

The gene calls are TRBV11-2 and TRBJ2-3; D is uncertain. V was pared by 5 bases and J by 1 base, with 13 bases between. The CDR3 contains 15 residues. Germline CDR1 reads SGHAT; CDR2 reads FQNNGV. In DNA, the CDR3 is TGTGCCAGCAGCCCGCCTATGCCCCGCACAGATACGCAGTATTTT. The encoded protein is CASSPPMPRTDTQYF.

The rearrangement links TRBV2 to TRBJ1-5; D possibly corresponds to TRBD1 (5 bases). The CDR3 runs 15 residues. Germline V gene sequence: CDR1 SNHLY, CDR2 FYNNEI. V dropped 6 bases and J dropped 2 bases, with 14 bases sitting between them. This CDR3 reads CASSQGEGGNQPQHF. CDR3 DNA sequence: TGTGCCAGCAGCCAGGGAGAAGGGGGCAATCAGCCCCAGCATTTT.

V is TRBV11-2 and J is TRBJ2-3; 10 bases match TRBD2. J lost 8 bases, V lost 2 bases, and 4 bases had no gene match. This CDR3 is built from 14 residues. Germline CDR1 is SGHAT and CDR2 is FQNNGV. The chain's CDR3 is CASSLSGGASTQYF. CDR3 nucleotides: TGTGCCAGCAGCTTAAGCGGGGGGGCTAGTACGCAGTATTTT.

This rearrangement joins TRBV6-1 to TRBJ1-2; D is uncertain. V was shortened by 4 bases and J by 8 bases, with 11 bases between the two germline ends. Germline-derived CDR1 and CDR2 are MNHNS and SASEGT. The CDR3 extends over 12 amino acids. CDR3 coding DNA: TGTGCCAGCAGTGCCCTCATGGAGGGCTACACCTTC. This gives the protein CASSALMEGYTF.

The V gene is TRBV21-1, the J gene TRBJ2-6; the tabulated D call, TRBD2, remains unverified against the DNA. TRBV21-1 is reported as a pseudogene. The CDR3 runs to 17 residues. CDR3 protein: CASSKALSSSGANVLTF. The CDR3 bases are TGTGCCAGCAGCAAAGCGCTAAGCTCCTCTGGGGCCAACGTCCTGACTTTC.

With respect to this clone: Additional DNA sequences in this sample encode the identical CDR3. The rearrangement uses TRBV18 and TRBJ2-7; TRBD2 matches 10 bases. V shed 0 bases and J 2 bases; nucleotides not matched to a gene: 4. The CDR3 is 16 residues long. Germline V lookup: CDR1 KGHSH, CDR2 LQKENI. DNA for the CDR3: TGTGCCAGCTCACCACCTGGGCTAGCGGGGGCCTACGAGCAGTACTTC. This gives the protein CASSPPGLAGAYEQYF.

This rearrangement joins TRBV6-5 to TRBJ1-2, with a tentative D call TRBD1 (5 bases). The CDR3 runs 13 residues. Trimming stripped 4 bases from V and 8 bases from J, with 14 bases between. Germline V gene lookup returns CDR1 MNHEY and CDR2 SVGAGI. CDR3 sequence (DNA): TGTGCCAGCAGTTTAGGGGAATGGGACGGCTACACCTTC. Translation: CASSLGEWDGYTF.

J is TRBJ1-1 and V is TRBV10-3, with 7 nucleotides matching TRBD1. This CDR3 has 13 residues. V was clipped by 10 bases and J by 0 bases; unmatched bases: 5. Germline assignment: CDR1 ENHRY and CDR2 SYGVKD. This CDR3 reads CATTDRMNTEAFF. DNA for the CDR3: TGTGCCACCACGGACAGGATGAACACTGAAGCTTTCTTT.

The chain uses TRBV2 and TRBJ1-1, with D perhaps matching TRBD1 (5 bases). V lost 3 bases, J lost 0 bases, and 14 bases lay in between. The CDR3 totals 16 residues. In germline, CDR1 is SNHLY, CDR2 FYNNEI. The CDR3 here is CASSDKAGFMNTEAFF. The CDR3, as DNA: TGTGCCAGCAGTGATAAAGCAGGGTTCATGAACACTGAAGCTTTCTTT.